Presented here are 20 T cell receptor beta chains from one specimen sequenced in a study of blood T cell repertoires in COVID-19. Assay used: immunoSEQ multiplex PCR; TCRdb lists only in-frame clones, some missing. The profile shows just over 650,000 clones, over 80% of them singletons. The sequenced material came from peripheral blood. All receptors derive from a woman aged 18-29 years with acute or convalescent COVID-19.

This clone was detected once. The rearrangement joins TRBV19 to TRBJ2-7, with 7 nucleotides matching TRBD1. Germline assignment: CDR1 LNHDA and CDR2 SQIVND (reference sequence). The V segment lost 5 bases and the J segment 2 bases; nucleotides outside the gene matches: 9. The CDR3 is 15 amino acids. The CDR3 spells CASSVPGQSTYEQYF. In nucleotides, the CDR3 is TGTGCCAGTAGTGTTCCGGGACAGTCGACCTACGAGCAGTACTTC.

The chain recombines TRBV2 with TRBJ1-4; D gene ambiguous. In germline, CDR1 is SNHLY, CDR2 FYNNEI. This CDR3 has 14 residues. Trimming took off 10 bases at V and 4 bases at J, with 16 bases between the two ends. The CDR3 nucleotides are TGTGCCACCGGTAGTCTCAACCTTAATGAAAAACTGTTTTTT. Residues: CATGSLNLNEKLFF. The full variable domain, in which reference TRBV2 and TRBJ1-4 provide the parts outside the CDR3, is EPEVTQTPSHQVTQMGQEVILRCVPISNHLYFYWYRQILGQKVEFLVSFYNNEISEKSEIFDDQFSVERPDGSNFTLKIRSTKLEDSAMYFCATGSLNLNEKLFFGSGTQLSVL.

The chain uses TRBV2 and TRBJ1-2; TRBD1 aligns across 11 bases. V shed 6 bases and J 4 bases; nucleotides not matched to a gene: 10. The CDR3 runs to 16 residues. The germline V gene has CDR1 SNHLY and CDR2 FYNNEI. For the CDR3, the DNA is TGTGCCAGCAGCGCCACTGCCGGGACAGGGGGCTATGGCTACACCTTC. This codes for CASSATAGTGGYGYTF.

This clone has more than one count but fewer than ten. The chain links TRBV7-9 to TRBJ1-4, with TRBD1 as a possible D gene (5 bases). There are 14 residues in the CDR3. V lost 2 bases and J lost 8, with 12 bases in between. Germline loops: CDR1 SEHNR, CDR2 FQNEAQ (reference sequence). The CDR3 reads CASSLTSGREKLFF. As DNA, the CDR3 is TGTGCCAGCAGCTTAACATCAGGGCGGGAAAAACTGTTTTTT.

This clone showed up just once. The CDR3 loop is CASSIELSTDTQYF. The CDR3 DNA follows: TGTGCCAGTAGTATAGAACTCAGCACAGATACGCAGTATTTT. This sequence joins TRBV19 and TRBJ2-3; D unresolved. Between the trimmed V and J ends, which lost 0 bases and 0 bases, there was a span of 4 bases. The CDR3 length is 14 residues. Germline V lookup: CDR1 LNHDA, CDR2 SQIVND (reference sequence).

The CDR3 coding sequence is TGTGCCAGCAGAACAGGGGGCTATGAAAAACTGTTTTTT. It translates to CASRTGGYEKLFF. The V call is TRBV28, the J call TRBJ1-4, with TRBD1 identical over 9 bases. The length of the CDR3 is 13 residues. CDR1 is MDHEN, CDR2 SYDVKM, per germline. With V trimmed by 6 bases and J by 6 bases, 2 bases remained unmatched.

This chain connects TRBV12-3 or TRBV12-4 to TRBJ1-2, with a weak D call TRBD1 (5 bases). Deletions cut 5 bases from V and 7 bases from J, with 11 bases between. The CDR3 covers 12 residues. CDR3 protein: CASSGGGLGYTF. Here the CDR3 DNA reads TGTGCCAGCAGTGGGGGAGGGCTTGGCTACACCTTC.

With regard to this clone: Other DNA sequences from this sample encode an identical CDR3 as well. CDR3 coding DNA: TGTGCCAGTAGTATTACAGGGGTAAATCAGCCCCAGCATTTT. It yields the protein CASSITGVNQPQHF. The chain is built from TRBV19 and TRBJ1-5, with 7 bases identical to TRBD1. This CDR3 is 14 amino acids long. V was pared by 3 bases and J by 4 bases, with 3 bases of the junction left unmatched. Germline V gene data show CDR1 as LNHDA and CDR2 as SQIVND (reference sequence).

The CDR3 DNA is TGTGCCAGCAGCTTAATACAGGGGGGCTACACCTTC. Protein product: CASSLIQGGYTF. V gene TRBV13 combines with J gene TRBJ1-2; TRBD1 aligns across 7 bases. This CDR3 is built from 12 residues. From germline, CDR1 is PRHDT and CDR2 FYEKMQ (reference sequence). J lost 8 bases, V lost 2 bases, and 2 bases had no gene match.

This rearrangement joins TRBV24-1 to TRBJ1-1; D is uncertain. The CDR3 has 13 amino acids. V lost 1 base and J 4 bases, leaving 6 bases between the germline ends. Germline V gives CDR1 KGHDR, CDR2 SFDVKD. CDR3 bases: TGTGCCACCAGTGATTTTTATAGCACTGAAGCTTTCTTT. Translated: CATSDFYSTEAFF.

V is TRBV2 and J is TRBJ1-5; D is unclear. Germline CDR1 and CDR2: SNHLY and FYNNEI. The CDR3 is 14 residues long. Trimming took 8 bases from V and 3 from J, leaving 14 bases between them. The CDR3 is CASCKTNDNQPQHF. CDR3 nucleotides: TGTGCCAGCTGTAAGACAAATGACAATCAGCCCCAGCATTTT.

This chain uses TRBV6-6 with TRBJ1-1; D is perhaps TRBD1 (5 bases). The CDR3 totals 14 residues. V lost 5 bases and J 6 bases, leaving 16 bases between the germline ends. Germline V CDR1 and CDR2: MNHNY, SVGAGI (reference sequence). The CDR3 bases are TGTGCCAGCAGTACCCAGGGAAATGGGGCTGAAGCTTTCTTT. Amino acid sequence: CASSTQGNGAEAFF.

This chain uses TRBV13 with TRBJ1-3, with D perhaps TRBD1 (5 bases). Germline V CDR1 and CDR2: PRHDT, FYEKMQ (reference sequence). The CDR3 sequence is 15 residues long. V lost 5 bases and J lost 1, with 12 bases in between. As DNA, the CDR3 is TGTGCCAGCAGCCCGCGACAGTATTCTGGAAACACCATATATTTT. Translating gives CASSPRQYSGNTIYF.

This clone has just a few counts. V and J are TRBV19 and TRBJ2-7, with D possibly being TRBD2 (5 bases). V was shortened by 3 bases and J by 4 bases, with 13 bases between the two germline ends. This CDR3 contains 14 residues. From germline, CDR1 is LNHDA and CDR2 SQIVND (reference sequence). Written as DNA, the CDR3 is TGTGCCAGTAGTATGAGTTCCGGGGAGTACGAGCAGTACTTC. Translation gives CASSMSSGEYEQYF.

A remark on this clone: One junction end does not reproduce the germline sequence, and a read error may be involved. CDR3 protein: CAGSRVTVFLNTEAFF. DNA for the CDR3: TGTGCCGGCTCCCGAGTAACTGTATTCCTGAACACTGAAGCTTTCTTT. The V call is TRBV18, the J call TRBJ1-1; D is ambiguous. This CDR3 has 16 amino acids. Germline V gene sequence: CDR1 KGHSH, CDR2 LQKENI.

This clone appeared a single time. The DNA of the CDR3 is TGTGCCATCACTAGCGACAACACGGGGGTATATGAGCAGTTCTTC. Translation gives CAITSDNTGVYEQFF. This chain uses TRBV10-3 with TRBJ2-1, with D possibly TRBD2 on 6 matching bases. The CDR3 runs to 15 residues. CDR1 and CDR2 from the germline V gene are ENHRY and SYGVKD. V dropped 7 bases and J dropped 8 bases, with 21 bases sitting between them.

The chain uses TRBV5-5 and TRBJ2-3; 11 positions agree with TRBD2. Trimming at V came to 2 bases and at J to 3 bases, leaving 8 bases not matched to a gene. CDR3 size: 17 residues. Germline V lookup: CDR1 SGHKS, CDR2 YYEKEE (reference sequence). This chain's CDR3 is CASSFLAGGSGTDTQYF. CDR3 nucleotides: TGTGCCAGCAGCTTTCTAGCGGGGGGATCTGGGACAGATACGCAGTATTTT.

CDR3 sequence: CASSEQGSDTQYF. CDR3 coding DNA: TGCGCCAGCAGCGAACAGGGATCAGATACGCAGTATTTT. This chain links TRBV4-1 with TRBJ2-3; a possible D gene is TRBD1 (6 bases). The V end was cut by 5 bases, the J end by 4 bases, with 10 bases between. CDR1 and CDR2 (germline): MGHRA, YSYEKL. The CDR3 runs to 13 residues.

The chain has TRBV12-3 or TRBV12-4 and TRBJ2-7; 7 nucleotides align to TRBD1. There are 12 residues in the CDR3. The trim removed 5 bases at V and 3 bases at J, leaving 1 base unmatched. The CDR3: CASSDRVYEQYF. The CDR3 nucleotides are TGTGCCAGCAGTGACAGGGTCTACGAGCAGTACTTC.

This clone has just a few counts. The chain employs TRBV25-1 and TRBJ1-1, with 8 nucleotides matching TRBD1. The CDR3 consists of 13 residues. In germline, CDR1 is MGHDK, CDR2 SYGVNS. V was pared by 6 bases and J by 5 bases, with 5 bases of the junction left unmatched. CDR3: CASSTGGETEAFF. The CDR3 nucleotides are TGTGCCAGCAGCACAGGGGGAGAGACTGAAGCTTTCTTT.